The entry below describes one TCR beta chain. Repertoires were generated with immunoSEQ multiplex PCR, while TCRdb's copy carries only in-frame clones and drops some. In the table there are fewer than 250,000 clones, 81% of which are singletons. The CDR3 is made up of 15 amino acids. Germline loops: CDR1 LGHNA, CDR2 YNFKEQ. Germline trimming cut 3 bases from V and 3 bases from J; bases unmatched to any gene: 4. The data are from a study of blood T cell repertoires in COVID-19. Looking at the study overall: Sites in the United States, Italy and Spain provided acute and convalescent COVID-19 samples.

Across about two dozen US areas, participants ranged in age from about 18 to 100 years. Cohort placement rested on clinical history that participants reported themselves. The clonotype was recovered from a woman aged 45-65 years with acute COVID-19. The chain links TRBV4-2 to TRBJ2-3, with 9 positions matching TRBD1. Sequences were obtained from PBMCs or T cells enriched from blood (not recorded which). The CDR3 loop is CASSQGDRATDTQYF. The CDR3 DNA follows: TGTGCCAGCAGCCAGGGGGACAGGGCTACAGATACGCAGTATTTT.